A single T cell receptor beta chain is shown here with its context. From around 0.5 ug of total RNA, TCR beta-specific cDNA was reverse-transcribed using a constant-region primer. A slightly modified ARM-PCR protocol with three nested multiplex PCR rounds produced these TCR beta libraries. Use of TRBV1-TRBV30 forward primers with a C-beta reverse primer characterized the first two PCR rounds, which lasted around 9 cycles each. MiXCR was run by TCRdb on the multiplex PCR reads, yielding one entry per CDR3 protein. The repertoire holds just under 55,000 distinct CDR3 sequences, with 70% to 80% as singletons. The data originate from a study of tumor-infiltrating lymphocytes in primary liver carcinoma. As for the study in general: Samples returned roughly 3.5 to 7.5 million productive TCRbeta reads each. Read depth did not differ significantly between tissue types.

The tissue used was unsorted bulk material of roughly 17-33 mg. RNA and DNA were co-extracted from it with the AllPrep DNA/RNA mini kit. Every tumor sample analyzed contained over 85% viable tumor cells. Per germline, CDR1 SGHAT and CDR2 FQNNGV. The V end lost 8 bases, the J end lost 8 bases, and 18 bases lay between the germline ends. The CDR3 contains 14 residues. The sequenced sample consisted of liver tumor tissue from sampling region 2. Noted subset: tumor region T2, inferior pole. This rearrangement joins TRBV11-2 to TRBJ1-4, with D hard to call. The sequence was obtained from a man between 40 and 49 years old with primary liver carcinoma and hepatitis B virus infection. CDR3 sequence (DNA): TGTGCCAGCGGACGAGATTTGGGAGGGGAAAAACTGTTTTTT. Its protein product is CASGRDLGGEKLFF.